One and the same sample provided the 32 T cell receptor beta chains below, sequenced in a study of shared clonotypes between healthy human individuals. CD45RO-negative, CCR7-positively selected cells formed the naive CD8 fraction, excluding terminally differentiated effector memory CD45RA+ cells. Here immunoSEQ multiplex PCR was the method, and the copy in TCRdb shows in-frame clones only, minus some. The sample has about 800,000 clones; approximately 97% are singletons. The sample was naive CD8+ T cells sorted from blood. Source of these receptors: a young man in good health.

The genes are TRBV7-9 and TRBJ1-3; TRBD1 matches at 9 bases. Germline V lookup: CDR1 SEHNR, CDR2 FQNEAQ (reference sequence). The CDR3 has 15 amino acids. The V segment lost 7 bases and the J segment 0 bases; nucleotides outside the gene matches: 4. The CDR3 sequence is CASTRDRVSGNTIYF. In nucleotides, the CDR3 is TGTGCCAGCACCCGGGACAGGGTCTCTGGAAACACCATATATTTT.

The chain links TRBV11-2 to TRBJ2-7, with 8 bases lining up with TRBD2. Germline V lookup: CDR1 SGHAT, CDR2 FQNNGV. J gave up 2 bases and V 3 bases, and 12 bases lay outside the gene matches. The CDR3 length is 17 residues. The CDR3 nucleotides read TGTGCCAGCAGCTTTATCTTCGCAGCGGGAGTTCCCTACGAGCAGTACTTC. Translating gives CASSFIFAAGVPYEQYF. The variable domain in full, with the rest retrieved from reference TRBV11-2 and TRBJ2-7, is EAGVAQSPRYKIIEKRQSVAFWCNPISGHATLYWYQQILGQGPKLLIQFQNNGVVDDSQLPKDRFSAERLKGVDSTLKIQPAKLEDSAVYLCASSFIFAAGVPYEQYFGPGTRLTVT.

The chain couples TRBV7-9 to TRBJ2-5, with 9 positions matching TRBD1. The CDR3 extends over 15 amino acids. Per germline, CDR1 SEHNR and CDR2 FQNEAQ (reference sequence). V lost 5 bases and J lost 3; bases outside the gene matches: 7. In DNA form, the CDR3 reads TGTGCCAGCAGCCGAAGACGGGACAGGGAAGAGACCCAGTACTTC. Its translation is CASSRRRDREETQYF.

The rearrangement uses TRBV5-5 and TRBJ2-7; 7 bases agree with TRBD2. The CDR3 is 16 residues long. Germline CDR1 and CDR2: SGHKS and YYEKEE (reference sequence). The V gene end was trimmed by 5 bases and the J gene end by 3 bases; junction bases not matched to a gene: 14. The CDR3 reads CASSHTLSGADYEQYF. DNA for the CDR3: TGTGCCAGCAGTCATACCCTCAGCGGGGCTGACTACGAGCAGTACTTC.

CDR3 residues: CASKTGLSYEQYF. CDR3 DNA: TGTGCCAGCAAGACGGGCCTCTCCTACGAGCAGTACTTC. The rearrangement links TRBV27 to TRBJ2-7, with D unresolved. Trimming shortened V by 7 bases and J by 0 bases, and 10 bases separated the two germline ends. The germline V gene encodes CDR1 MNHEY and CDR2 SMNVEV (reference sequence). The CDR3 extends over 13 amino acids.

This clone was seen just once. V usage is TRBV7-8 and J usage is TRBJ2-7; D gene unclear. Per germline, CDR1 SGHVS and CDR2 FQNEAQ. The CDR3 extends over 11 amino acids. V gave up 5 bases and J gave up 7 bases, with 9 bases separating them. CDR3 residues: CASSEGAEQYF. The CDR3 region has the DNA TGTGCCAGCAGCGAAGGTGCAGAGCAGTACTTC.

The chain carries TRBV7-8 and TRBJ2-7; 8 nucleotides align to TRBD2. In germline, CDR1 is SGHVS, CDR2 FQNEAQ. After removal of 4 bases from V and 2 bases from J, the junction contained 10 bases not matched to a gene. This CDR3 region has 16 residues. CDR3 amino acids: CASSYPGLASAYEQYF. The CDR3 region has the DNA TGTGCCAGCAGCTACCCCGGACTAGCAAGCGCCTACGAGCAGTACTTC.

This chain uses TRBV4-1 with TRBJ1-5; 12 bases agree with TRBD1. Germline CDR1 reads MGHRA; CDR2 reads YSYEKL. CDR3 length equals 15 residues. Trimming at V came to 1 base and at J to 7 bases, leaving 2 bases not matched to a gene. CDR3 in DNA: TGCGCCAGCAGCCAAGTCGGGACAGGGGGCCAGCCCCAGCATTTT. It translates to CASSQVGTGGQPQHF.

CDR3 amino acids: CASRAGSTSGSPEQYF. The CDR3 nucleotides read TGTGCCAGCAGGGCGGGGTCGACTAGCGGGAGCCCCGAGCAGTACTTC. The chain couples TRBV7-9 to TRBJ2-7; 12 bases are shared with TRBD2. The germline gives CDR1 SEHNR, CDR2 FQNEAQ (reference sequence). CDR3 size: 16 residues. The J segment lost 6 bases and the V segment lost 6 bases, leaving 12 bases of the junction unmatched.

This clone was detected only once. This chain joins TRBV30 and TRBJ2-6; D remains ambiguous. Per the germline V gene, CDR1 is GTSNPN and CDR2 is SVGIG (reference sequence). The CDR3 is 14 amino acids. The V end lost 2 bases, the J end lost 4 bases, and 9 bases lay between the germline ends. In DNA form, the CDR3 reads TGTGCCTGGAGTTGGGAACCAGGGGCCAACGTCCTGACTTTC. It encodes CAWSWEPGANVLTF.

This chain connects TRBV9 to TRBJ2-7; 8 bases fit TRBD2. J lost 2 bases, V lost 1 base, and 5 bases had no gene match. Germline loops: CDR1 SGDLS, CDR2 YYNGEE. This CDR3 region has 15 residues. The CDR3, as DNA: TGTGCCAGCAGCGTAAGCGGGAGTGGGCCCTACGAGCAGTACTTC. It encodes CASSVSGSGPYEQYF.

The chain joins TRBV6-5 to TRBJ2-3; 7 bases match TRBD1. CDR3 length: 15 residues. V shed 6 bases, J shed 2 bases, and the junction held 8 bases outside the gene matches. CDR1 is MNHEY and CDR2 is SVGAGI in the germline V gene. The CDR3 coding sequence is TGTGCCAGCAGCCGACGGACAGGTGCCACAGATACGCAGTATTTT. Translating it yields CASSRRTGATDTQYF.

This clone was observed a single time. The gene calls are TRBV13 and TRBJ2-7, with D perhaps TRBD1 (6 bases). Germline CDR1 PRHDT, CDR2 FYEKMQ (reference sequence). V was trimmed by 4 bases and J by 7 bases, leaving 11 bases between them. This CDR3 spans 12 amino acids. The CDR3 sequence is CASSSQGFEQYF. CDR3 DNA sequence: TGTGCCAGCAGCTCACAGGGATTTGAGCAGTACTTC.

Here the CDR3 reads CASSEGRWYGYTF. The CDR3 DNA reads TGTGCCAGCAGTGAAGGGCGGTGGTATGGCTACACCTTC. The V and J genes are TRBV6-1 and TRBJ1-2, with D uncertain. The V end was cut by 1 base, the J end by 5 bases, with 8 bases between. This CDR3 comprises 13 residues. Germline V lookup: CDR1 MNHNS, CDR2 SASEGT.

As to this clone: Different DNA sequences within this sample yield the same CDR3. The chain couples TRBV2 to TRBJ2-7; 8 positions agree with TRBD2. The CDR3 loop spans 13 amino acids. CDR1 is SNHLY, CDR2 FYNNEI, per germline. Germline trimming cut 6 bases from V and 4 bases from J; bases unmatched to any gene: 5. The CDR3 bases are TGTGCCAGCAGCCCCGGGACTAGTTACGAGCAGTACTTC. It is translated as CASSPGTSYEQYF.

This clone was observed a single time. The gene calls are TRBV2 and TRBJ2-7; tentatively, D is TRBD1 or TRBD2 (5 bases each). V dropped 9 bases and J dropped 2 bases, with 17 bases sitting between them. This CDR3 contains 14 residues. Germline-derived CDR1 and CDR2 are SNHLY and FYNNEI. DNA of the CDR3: TGTGCCAGGGGGCTGAGGGGACCGACCTACGAGCAGTACTTC. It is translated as CARGLRGPTYEQYF.

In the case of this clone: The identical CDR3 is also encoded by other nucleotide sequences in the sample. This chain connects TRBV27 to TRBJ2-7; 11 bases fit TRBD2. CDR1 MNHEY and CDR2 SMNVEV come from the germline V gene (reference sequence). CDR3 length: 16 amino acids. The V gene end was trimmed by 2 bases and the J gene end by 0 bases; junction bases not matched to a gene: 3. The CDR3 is CASSLLGTSGSYEQYF. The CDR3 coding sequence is TGTGCCAGCAGTTTACTGGGGACTAGCGGCTCCTACGAGCAGTACTTC.

CDR3 loop: CATTTGRAASYNEQFF. In DNA, the CDR3 is TGTGCCACCACCACCGGACGAGCGGCGTCCTACAATGAGCAGTTCTTC. The gene calls are TRBV28 and TRBJ2-1, with a weak D call TRBD2 (5 bases). The CDR3 runs to 16 residues. Germline V gene sequence: CDR1 MDHEN, CDR2 SYDVKM. Between the trimmed V and J ends, which lost 10 bases and 1 base, there was a span of 20 bases.

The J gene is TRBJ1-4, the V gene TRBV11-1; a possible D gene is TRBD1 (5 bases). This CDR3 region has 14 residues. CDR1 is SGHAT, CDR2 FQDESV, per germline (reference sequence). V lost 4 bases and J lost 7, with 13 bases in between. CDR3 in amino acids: CASSSGTVGEKLFF. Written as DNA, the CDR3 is TGTGCCAGCAGCTCCGGGACGGTGGGTGAAAAACTGTTTTTT. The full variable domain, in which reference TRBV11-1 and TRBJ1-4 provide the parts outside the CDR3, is EAEVAQSPRYKITEKSQAVAFWCDPISGHATLYWYRQILGQGPELLVQFQDESVVDDSQLPKDRFSAERLKGVDSTLKIQPAELGDSAMYLCASSSGTVGEKLFFGSGTQLSVL.

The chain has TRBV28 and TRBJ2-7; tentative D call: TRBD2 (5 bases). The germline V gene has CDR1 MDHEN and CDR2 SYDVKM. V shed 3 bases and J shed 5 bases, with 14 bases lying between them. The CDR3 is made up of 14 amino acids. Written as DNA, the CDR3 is TGTGCCAGCAGTTTGCGGGTTAGGGCCCACGAGCAGTACTTC. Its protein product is CASSLRVRAHEQYF.

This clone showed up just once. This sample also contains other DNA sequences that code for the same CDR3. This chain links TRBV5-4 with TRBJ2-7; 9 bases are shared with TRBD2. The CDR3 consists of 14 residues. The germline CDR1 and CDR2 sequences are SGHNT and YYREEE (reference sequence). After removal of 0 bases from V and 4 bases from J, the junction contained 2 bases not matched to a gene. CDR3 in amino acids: CASSLGGRAYEQYF. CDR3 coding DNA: TGTGCCAGCAGCTTGGGCGGGAGGGCTTACGAGCAGTACTTC.

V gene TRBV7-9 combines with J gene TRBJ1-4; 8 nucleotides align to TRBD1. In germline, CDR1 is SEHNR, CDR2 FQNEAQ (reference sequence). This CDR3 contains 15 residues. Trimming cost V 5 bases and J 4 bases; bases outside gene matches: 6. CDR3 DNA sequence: TGTGCCAGCAGCCCGACAGGGGACCTTAATGAAAAACTGTTTTTT. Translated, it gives CASSPTGDLNEKLFF.

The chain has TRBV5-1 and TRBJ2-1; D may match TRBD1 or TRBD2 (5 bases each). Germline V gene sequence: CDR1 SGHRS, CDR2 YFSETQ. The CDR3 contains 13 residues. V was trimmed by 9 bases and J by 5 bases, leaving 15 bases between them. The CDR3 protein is CATRRPGHNEQFF. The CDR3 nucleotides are TGCGCCACCCGCCGCCCGGGGCACAATGAGCAGTTCTTC.

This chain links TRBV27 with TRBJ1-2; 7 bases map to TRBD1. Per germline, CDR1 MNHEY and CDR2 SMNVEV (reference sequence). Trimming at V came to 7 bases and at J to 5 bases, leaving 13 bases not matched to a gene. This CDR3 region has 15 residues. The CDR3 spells CASTPAGGGGYGYTF. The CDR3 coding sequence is TGTGCCAGCACCCCAGCAGGGGGTGGGGGATATGGCTACACCTTC.

The DNA for the CDR3 is TGCGCCAGCAGCTTTACAACCGGGGTTAGCTCCTACGAGCAGTACTTC. As protein: CASSFTTGVSSYEQYF. V gene TRBV5-1 combines with J gene TRBJ2-7, with a weak D call TRBD2 (5 bases). The CDR3 contains 16 residues. V lost 2 bases, J lost 0 bases, and 15 bases lay in between. CDR1 and CDR2 (germline): SGHRS, YFSETQ.

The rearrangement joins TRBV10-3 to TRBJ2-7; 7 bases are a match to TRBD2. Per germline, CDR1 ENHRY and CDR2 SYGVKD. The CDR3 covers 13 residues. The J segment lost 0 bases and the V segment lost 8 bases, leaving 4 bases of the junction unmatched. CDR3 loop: CAIGGVGSYEQYF. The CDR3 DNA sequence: TGTGCCATCGGGGGGGTTGGCTCCTACGAGCAGTACTTC.

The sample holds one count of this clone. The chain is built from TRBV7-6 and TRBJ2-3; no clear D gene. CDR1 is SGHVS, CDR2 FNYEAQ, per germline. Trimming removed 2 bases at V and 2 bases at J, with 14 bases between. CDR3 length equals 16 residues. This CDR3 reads CASSLKVGPSTDTQYF. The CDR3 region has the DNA TGTGCCAGCAGCTTAAAGGTTGGACCCTCCACAGATACGCAGTATTTT.

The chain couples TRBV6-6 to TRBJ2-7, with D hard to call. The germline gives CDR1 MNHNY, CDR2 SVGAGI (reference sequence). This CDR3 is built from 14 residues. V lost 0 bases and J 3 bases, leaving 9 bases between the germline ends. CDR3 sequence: CASSYSNYGYEQYF. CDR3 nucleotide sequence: TGTGCCAGCAGTTACTCGAACTATGGCTACGAGCAGTACTTC.

Here the CDR3 reads CASSSNDRYQETQYF. The CDR3 DNA reads TGTGCCAGCAGCTCGAATGACAGGTACCAAGAGACCCAGTACTTC. The rearrangement uses TRBV9 and TRBJ2-5, with a possible D match to TRBD1 (6 bases). The V end was cut by 4 bases, the J end by 0 bases, with 13 bases between. Germline CDR1 SGDLS, CDR2 YYNGEE. The CDR3 sequence is 15 residues long.

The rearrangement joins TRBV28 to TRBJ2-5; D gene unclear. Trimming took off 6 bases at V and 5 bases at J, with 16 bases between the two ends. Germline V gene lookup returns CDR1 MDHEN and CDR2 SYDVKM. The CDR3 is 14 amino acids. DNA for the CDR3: TGTGCCAGCAGCCCCTCTCAGGTGGAGGAGACCCAGTACTTC. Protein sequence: CASSPSQVEETQYF.

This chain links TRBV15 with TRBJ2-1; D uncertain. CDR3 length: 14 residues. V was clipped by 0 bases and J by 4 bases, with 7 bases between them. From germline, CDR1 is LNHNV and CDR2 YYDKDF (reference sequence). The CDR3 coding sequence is TGTGCCACCAGCAGAGAGGGCGGATACAATGAGCAGTTCTTC. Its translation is CATSREGGYNEQFF.

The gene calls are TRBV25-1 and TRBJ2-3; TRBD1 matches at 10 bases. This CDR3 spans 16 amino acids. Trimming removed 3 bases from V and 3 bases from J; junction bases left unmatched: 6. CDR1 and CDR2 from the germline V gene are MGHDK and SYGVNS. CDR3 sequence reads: CASSDRTGGGTDTQYF. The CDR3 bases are TGTGCCAGCAGTGATCGGACAGGGGGGGGAACAGATACGCAGTATTTT.